Shown below are 4 T cell receptor beta chains from a single sample sequenced in a study of response to subunit inactivated influenza vaccine (dated by TCRdb to the late 2010s). The library came from RT-PCR. The sample was run on an Illumina HiSeq 2500. The public reads were quality trimmed at Q25 with fastp and then assembled into clones with MiXCR by TCRdb, keeping productive beta chains. Each entry merges the rows of one CDR3 protein and shows their most common DNA and genes. For this sample the table gives some 500,000 distinct CDR3 sequences, of which 16% were detected only once. The ten largest clones represent less than 4% of the sample. Sequencing was performed on CD4+ T cells sorted from PBMCs, taken around 25 months after vaccination. The receptors were sampled from a man between 50 and 75 years old who received an inactivated influenza vaccine. Donor details come from another sample of the same person, matched by shared clones.

This clonotype was recorded a few times. V gene TRBV7-2 combines with J gene TRBJ1-4, with TRBD1 identical over 7 bases. V was pared by 5 bases and J by 4 bases, with 4 bases of the junction left unmatched. The germline V gene has CDR1 SGHTA and CDR2 FQGNSA. The CDR3 has 14 residues. Here the CDR3 reads CASSQQGNNEKLFF. CDR3 coding DNA: TGTGCCAGCAGCCAACAGGGGAATAATGAAAAACTGTTTTTT.

This clonotype was detected a few times. The V call is TRBV12-3 or TRBV12-4, the J call TRBJ1-5; D gene uncertain. Trimming removed 6 bases at V and 3 bases at J, with 6 bases between. There are 12 residues in the CDR3. CDR3 loop: CASSTYNQPQHF. CDR3 coding DNA: TGTGCCAGCAGCACTTACAATCAGCCCCAGCATTTT.

This sequence joins TRBV3-1 and TRBJ1-1; a weak D match, TRBD1 (5 bases). The V and J ends lost 8 bases and 5 bases respectively, with 15 bases between them. The CDR3 sequence is 13 residues long. Germline assignment: CDR1 LGHDT and CDR2 YNNKEL (reference sequence). As DNA, the CDR3 is TGTGCCAGCGGGACGCGAGGCATAACTGAAGCTTTCTTT. It translates to CASGTRGITEAFF.

A few counts support this clonotype. The chain joins TRBV4-2 to TRBJ2-1, with TRBD2 as a possible D gene (7 bases). The germline gives CDR1 LGHNA, CDR2 YNFKEQ. The CDR3 spans 16 residues. The germline V and J ends were trimmed by 1 base and 7 bases, with 17 bases remaining between them. CDR3 coding DNA: TGTGCCAGCAGCCAAGTCTTTGGAGCGGGACATAATGAGCAGTTCTTC. Translated: CASSQVFGAGHNEQFF.